This TCR beta chain was sequenced in a study of shared clonotypes between healthy human individuals. Study as a whole: Aged 18 to 49, the donors were two women and three men. Study-wide findings and caveats: Clonotypes that were shared across several donors made up about 4.5% of naive CD4 clonotypes.

Germline V gene data show CDR1 as SEHNR and CDR2 as FQNEAQ (reference sequence). Trimming shortened V by 4 bases and J by 7 bases, and 19 bases separated the two germline ends. The length of the CDR3 is 15 residues. Naive CD8 cells lacked CD45RO, underwent positive selection for CCR7 and left out terminally differentiated effector memory CD45RA+ cells. Produced via immunoSEQ multiplex PCR; TCRdb's table is partial and in-frame only. This sample has around 2,100,000 clones, with roughly 94% found just once. In this sample, this clone turned up a few times. Its antigen is still unknown. The sample was naive CD8+ T cells sorted from blood. This chain links TRBV7-9 with TRBJ1-2, with D possibly being TRBD1 (5 bases). The clonotype originates from a man younger than 35 in good health. The CDR3 region has the DNA TGTGCCAGCAGCTCCTCCTCTGAGGGACGTTCTGGCTACACCTTC. Translated, it gives CASSSSSEGRSGYTF.